This is a list of T cell receptor beta chains from one sample in a study of blood T cell repertoires in COVID-19. Here immunoSEQ multiplex PCR was the method, and the copy in TCRdb shows in-frame clones only, minus some. The table records roughly 260,000 clones, roughly 86% of them present only once. Sample: peripheral blood. These receptors came from a man aged 35 to 55 who had recovered from COVID-19. Each CDR3 is given with its conserved first and last residue. Each record gives: CDR3 protein, CDR3 DNA, clone size, J gene, D gene, V gene. D genes are given only for firm matches. Only some rows state a clone size, as once, few, many or a class for expanded clones.

CDR3 protein: CASSQDPPSGSLRPDTQYF; CDR3 DNA: TGTGCCAGCAGCCAAGATCCTCCTAGCGGGAGTTTGAGGCCAGATACGCAGTATTTT; clone size: NA; J gene: TRBJ2-3; D gene: TRBD2; V gene: TRBV4-2
CDR3 protein: CASGRGGVQGQPQHF; CDR3 DNA: TGTGCTAGTGGTCGCGGGGGGGTTCAGGGTCAGCCCCAGCATTTT; clone size: NA; J gene: TRBJ1-5; D gene: NA; V gene: TRBV12-5
CDR3 protein: CASSQGGNSYEQYF; CDR3 DNA: TGCGCCAGCAGCCAAGGAGGTAACTCCTACGAGCAGTACTTC; clone size: NA; J gene: TRBJ2-7; D gene: NA; V gene: TRBV4-3
CDR3 protein: CASSSIQGFYGYTF; CDR3 DNA: TGTGCCAGCAGCTCCATACAGGGATTCTATGGCTACACCTTC; clone size: few; J gene: TRBJ1-2; D gene: NA; V gene: TRBV5-5
CDR3 protein: CASRPSGSNEQFF; CDR3 DNA: TGCGCCAGCAGGCCTAGCGGGAGCAATGAGCAGTTCTTC; clone size: few; J gene: TRBJ2-1; D gene: TRBD2; V gene: TRBV5-1
CDR3 protein: CASSARRGPQGGDTQYF; CDR3 DNA: TGTGCCAGCAGCGCCCGTCGGGGCCCCCAGGGGGGAGATACGCAGTATTTT; clone size: NA; J gene: TRBJ2-3; D gene: NA; V gene: TRBV11-3
CDR3 protein: CASSGGTGGVYEQYF; CDR3 DNA: TGTGCCAGCAGTGGAGGAACAGGGGGTGTTTACGAGCAGTACTTC; clone size: few; J gene: TRBJ2-7; D gene: TRBD1; V gene: TRBV9
CDR3 protein: CAENRDRGAYGYTF; CDR3 DNA: TGTGCCGAAAATCGGGACAGGGGCGCCTATGGCTACACCTTC; clone size: NA; J gene: TRBJ1-2; D gene: TRBD1; V gene: TRBV2
CDR3 protein: CASSPRQGGQDTQYF; CDR3 DNA: TGTGCCAGCAGTCCTAGACAGGGGGGACAAGATACGCAGTATTTT; clone size: NA; J gene: TRBJ2-3; D gene: TRBD1; V gene: TRBV6-5
CDR3 protein: CASTRDSEAFF; CDR3 DNA: TGTGCCAGTACCCGGGACAGTGAAGCTTTCTTT; clone size: few; J gene: TRBJ1-1; D gene: TRBD1; V gene: TRBV19